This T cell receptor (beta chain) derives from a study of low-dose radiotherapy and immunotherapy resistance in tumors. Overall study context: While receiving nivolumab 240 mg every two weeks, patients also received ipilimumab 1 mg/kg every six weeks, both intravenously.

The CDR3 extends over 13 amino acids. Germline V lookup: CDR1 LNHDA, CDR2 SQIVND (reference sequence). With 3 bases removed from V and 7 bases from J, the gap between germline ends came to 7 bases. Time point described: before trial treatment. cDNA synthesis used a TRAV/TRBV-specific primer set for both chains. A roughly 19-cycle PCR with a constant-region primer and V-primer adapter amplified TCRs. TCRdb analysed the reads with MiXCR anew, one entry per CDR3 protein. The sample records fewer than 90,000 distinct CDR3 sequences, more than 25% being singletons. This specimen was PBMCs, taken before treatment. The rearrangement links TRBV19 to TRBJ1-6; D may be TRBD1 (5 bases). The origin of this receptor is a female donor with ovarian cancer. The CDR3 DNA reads TGTGCCAGTAGTATTAGGGGAAATTCACCCCTCCACTTT. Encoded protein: CASSIRGNSPLHF. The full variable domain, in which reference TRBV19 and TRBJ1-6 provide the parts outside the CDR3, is DGGITQSPKYLFRKEGQNVTLSCEQNLNHDAMYWYRQDPGQGLRLIYYSQIVNDFQKGDIAEGYSVSREKKESFPLTVTSAQKNPTAFYLCASSIRGNSPLHFGNGTRLTVT.